This T cell receptor (beta chain) came from a study of human T cells and chemical hapten exposure. The CDR3 sequence is 11 residues long. V gave up 0 bases and J gave up 7 bases, with 4 bases separating them. Germline CDR1 reads MDHEN; CDR2 reads SYDVKM. The time point was: patch test 1, 2 weeks after DPC sensitization. The treatment here: therapeutic diphenylcyclopropenone sensitization with weekly scalp DPC. TCRdb redid the calling of the RACE reads with MiXCR, one entry per CDR3 protein. The table lists 95,000 to 130,000 distinct CDR3 sequences, 9% to 14% of them singletons. This clonotype was recorded a few times.

The V call is TRBV28, the J call TRBJ2-7; D gene ambiguous. The clonotype was recovered from a woman aged 45 to 65 with alopecia areata. Some clones in this sample may be carry-over from other donors' samples. The starting material was whole blood, obtained in connection with sensitization to the hapten diphenylcyclopropenone (DPC). CDR3 amino acids: CASSLWKEQYF. The CDR3 DNA reads TGTGCCAGCAGTTTATGGAAGGAGCAGTACTTC.